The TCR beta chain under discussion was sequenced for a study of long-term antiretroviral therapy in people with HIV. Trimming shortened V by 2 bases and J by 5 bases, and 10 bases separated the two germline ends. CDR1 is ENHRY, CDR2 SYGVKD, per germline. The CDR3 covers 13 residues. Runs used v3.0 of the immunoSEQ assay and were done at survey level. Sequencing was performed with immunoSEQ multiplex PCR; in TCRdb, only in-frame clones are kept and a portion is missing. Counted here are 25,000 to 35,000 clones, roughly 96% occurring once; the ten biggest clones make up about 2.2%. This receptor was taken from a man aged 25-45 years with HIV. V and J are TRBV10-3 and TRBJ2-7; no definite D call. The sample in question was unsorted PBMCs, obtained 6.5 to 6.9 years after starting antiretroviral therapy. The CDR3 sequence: CAISEGLRNEQYF. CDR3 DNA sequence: TGTGCCATCAGTGAGGGGCTCCGGAACGAGCAGTACTTC.